This T cell receptor beta chain was profiled in a study of cytomegalovirus exposure and HLA in healthy donors. Study-level results: In a later analysis, specific HLA alleles were associated with some 16,000 TCR beta sequences at a 0.05 false discovery rate. In presence/absence analyses, roughly uniform sequencing depth across donors was assumed. Being productive about 87% or about 30% of the time was typical of most TCR beta V segments in an earlier analysis.

This PCR relied on a set of 60 Vbeta primers and 13 Jbeta primers. The data were produced by immunoSEQ multiplex PCR, yet TCRdb's version contains in-frame clones alone and is incomplete. The sample yields about 150,000 clones, 82% seen once. This CDR3 region has 11 residues. CDR1 is SGHRS and CDR2 is YFSETQ in the germline V gene. Trimming pared 3 bases from V and 4 bases from J, leaving 5 bases between. This clone was seen once. The target antigen is unknown. The chain carries TRBV5-1 and TRBJ2-7; no reliable D call. The origin of this receptor is a woman in her forties or fifties in good health and CMV-seropositive. The material sequenced was PBMCs. The chain's CDR3 is CASSSQYEQYF. For the CDR3, the DNA is TGCGCCAGCAGCTCCCAGTACGAGCAGTACTTC.